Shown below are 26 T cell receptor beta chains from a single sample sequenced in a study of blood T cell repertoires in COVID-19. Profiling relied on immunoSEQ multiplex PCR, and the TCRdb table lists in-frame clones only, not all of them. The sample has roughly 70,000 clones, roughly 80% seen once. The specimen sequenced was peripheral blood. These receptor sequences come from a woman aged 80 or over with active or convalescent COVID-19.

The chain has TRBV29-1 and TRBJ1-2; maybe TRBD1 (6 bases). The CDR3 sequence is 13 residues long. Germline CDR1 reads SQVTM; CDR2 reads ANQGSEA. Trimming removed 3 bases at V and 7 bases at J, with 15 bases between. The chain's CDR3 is CSVDGQGRGGYTF. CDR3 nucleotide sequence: TGCAGCGTTGACGGCCAGGGGCGAGGTGGCTACACCTTC. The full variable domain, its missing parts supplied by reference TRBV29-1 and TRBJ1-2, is SAVISQKPSRDICQRGTSLTIQCQVDSQVTMMFWYRQQPGQSLTLIATANQGSEATYESGFVIDKFPISRPNLTFSTLTVSNMSPEDSSIYLCSVDGQGRGGYTFGSGTRLTVV.

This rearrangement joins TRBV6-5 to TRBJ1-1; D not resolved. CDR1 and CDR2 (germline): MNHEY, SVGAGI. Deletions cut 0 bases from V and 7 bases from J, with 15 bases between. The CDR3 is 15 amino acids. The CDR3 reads CASSYSIGDLLEAFF. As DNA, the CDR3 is TGTGCCAGCAGTTACTCGATAGGAGACCTTCTTGAAGCTTTCTTT.

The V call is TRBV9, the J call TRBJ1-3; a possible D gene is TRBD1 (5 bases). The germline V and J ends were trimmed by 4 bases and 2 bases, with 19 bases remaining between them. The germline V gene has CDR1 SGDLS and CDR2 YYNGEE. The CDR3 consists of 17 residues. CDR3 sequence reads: CASSPAGGLTTGNTIYF. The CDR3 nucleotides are TGTGCCAGCAGCCCTGCGGGGGGGTTAACTACTGGAAACACCATATATTTT. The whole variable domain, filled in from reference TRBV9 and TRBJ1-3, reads DSGVTQTPKHLITATGQRVTLRCSPRSGDLSVYWYQQSLDQGLQFLIQYYNGEERAKGNILERFSAQQFPDLHSELNLSSLELGDSALYFCASSPAGGLTTGNTIYFGEGSWLTVV.

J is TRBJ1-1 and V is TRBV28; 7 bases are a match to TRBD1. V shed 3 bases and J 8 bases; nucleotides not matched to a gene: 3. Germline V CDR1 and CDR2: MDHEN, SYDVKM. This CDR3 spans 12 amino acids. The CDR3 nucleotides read TGTGCCAGCAGTTTGGGACAGCTCGAAGCTTTCTTT. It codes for CASSLGQLEAFF.

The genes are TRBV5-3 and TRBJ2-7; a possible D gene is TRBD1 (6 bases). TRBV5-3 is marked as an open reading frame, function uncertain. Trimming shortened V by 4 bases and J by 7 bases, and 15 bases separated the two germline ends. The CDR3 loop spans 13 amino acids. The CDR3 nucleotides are TGTGCCAGAAGCAGGGGGTACCCTGGGGAGCAGTACTTC. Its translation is CARSRGYPGEQYF.

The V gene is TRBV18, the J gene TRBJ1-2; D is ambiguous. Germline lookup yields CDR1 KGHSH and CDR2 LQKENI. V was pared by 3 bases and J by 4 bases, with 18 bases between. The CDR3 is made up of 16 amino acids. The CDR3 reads CASSPSGGLAAYGYTF. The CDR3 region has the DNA TGTGCCAGCTCACCCTCAGGAGGACTGGCGGCCTATGGCTACACCTTC. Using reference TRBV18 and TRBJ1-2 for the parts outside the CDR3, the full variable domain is NAGVMQNPRHLVRRRGQEARLRCSPMKGHSHVYWYRQLPEEGLKFMVYLQKENIIDESGMPKERFSAEFPKEGPSILRIQQVVRGDSAAYFCASSPSGGLAAYGYTFGSGTRLTVV.

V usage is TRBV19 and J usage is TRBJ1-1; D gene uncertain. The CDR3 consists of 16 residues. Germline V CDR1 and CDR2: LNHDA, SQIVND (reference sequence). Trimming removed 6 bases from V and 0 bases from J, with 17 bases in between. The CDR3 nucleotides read TGTGCCAGTAGGCGACGTGGGGAGGATATGAACACTGAAGCTTTCTTT. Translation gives CASRRRGEDMNTEAFF.

For the CDR3, the DNA is TGTGCCAGCAGCGGACAGGGCACCTATGGCTACACCTTC. Amino acids: CASSGQGTYGYTF. The rearrangement joins TRBV6-5 to TRBJ1-2; 8 bases fit TRBD1. Trimming took 6 bases from V and 4 from J; bases not matched to a gene: 4. The CDR3 sequence is 13 residues long. The germline gives CDR1 MNHEY, CDR2 SVGAGI.

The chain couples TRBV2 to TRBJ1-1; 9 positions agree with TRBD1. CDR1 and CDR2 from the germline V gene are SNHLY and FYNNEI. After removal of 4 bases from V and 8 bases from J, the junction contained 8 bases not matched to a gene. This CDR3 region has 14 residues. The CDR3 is CASSVATGGLEAFF. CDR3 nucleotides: TGTGCCAGCAGTGTAGCTACAGGGGGCCTCGAAGCTTTCTTT.

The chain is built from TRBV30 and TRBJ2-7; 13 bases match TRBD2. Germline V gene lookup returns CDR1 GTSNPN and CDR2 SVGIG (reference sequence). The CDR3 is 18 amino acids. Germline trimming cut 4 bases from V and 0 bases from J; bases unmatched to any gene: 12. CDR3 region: CAWISKGTSGTSSYEQYF. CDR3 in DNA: TGTGCCTGGATTTCTAAAGGGACTAGCGGGACTTCCTCCTACGAGCAGTACTTC.

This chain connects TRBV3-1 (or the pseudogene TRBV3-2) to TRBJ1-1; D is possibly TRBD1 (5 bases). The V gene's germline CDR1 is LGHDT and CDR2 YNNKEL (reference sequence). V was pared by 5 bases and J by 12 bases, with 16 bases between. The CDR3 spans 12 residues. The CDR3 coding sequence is TGTGCCAGCAGCATAACGCAGGGTGAGACTTTCTTT. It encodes CASSITQGETFF.

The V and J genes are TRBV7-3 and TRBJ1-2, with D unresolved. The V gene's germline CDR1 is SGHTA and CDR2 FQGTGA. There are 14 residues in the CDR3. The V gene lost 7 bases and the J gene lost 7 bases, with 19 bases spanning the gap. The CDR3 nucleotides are TGTGCCAGCACCCCACTAAGGATGAGTCCTGGCTACACCTTC. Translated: CASTPLRMSPGYTF.

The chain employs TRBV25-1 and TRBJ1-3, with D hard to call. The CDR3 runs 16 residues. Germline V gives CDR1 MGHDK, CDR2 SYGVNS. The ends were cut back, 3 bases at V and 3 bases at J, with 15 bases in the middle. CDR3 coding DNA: TGTGCCAGCAGTGACCCCCGAATACAGCTTGGAAACACCATATATTTT. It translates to CASSDPRIQLGNTIYF.

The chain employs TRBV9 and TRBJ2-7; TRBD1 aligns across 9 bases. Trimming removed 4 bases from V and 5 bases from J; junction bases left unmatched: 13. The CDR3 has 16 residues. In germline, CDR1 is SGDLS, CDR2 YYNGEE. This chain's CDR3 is CASSTRGGGQGDEQYF. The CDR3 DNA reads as TGTGCCAGCAGCACCCGGGGAGGGGGACAGGGCGACGAGCAGTACTTC.

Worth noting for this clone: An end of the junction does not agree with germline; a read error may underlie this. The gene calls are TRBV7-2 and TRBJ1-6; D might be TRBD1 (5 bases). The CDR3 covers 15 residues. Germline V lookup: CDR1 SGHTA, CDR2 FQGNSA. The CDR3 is CASSTGRGWNSPLYF. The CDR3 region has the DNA TGTGCCAGCAGCACCGGACGGGGGTGGAATTCACCCCTCTACTTT.

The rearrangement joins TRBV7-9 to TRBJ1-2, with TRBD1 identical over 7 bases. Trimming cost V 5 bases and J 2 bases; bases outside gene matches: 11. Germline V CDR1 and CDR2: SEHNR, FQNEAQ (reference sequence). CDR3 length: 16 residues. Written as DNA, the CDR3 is TGTGCCAGCAGCCCCGGACAGGCCTGGGTGAACTATGGCTACACCTTC. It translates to CASSPGQAWVNYGYTF. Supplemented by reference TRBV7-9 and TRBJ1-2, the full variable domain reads DTGVSQNPRHKITKRGQNVTFRCDPISEHNRLYWYRQTLGQGPEFLTYFQNEAQLEKSRLLSDRFSAERPKGSFSTLEIQRTEQGDSAMYLCASSPGQAWVNYGYTFGSGTRLTVV.

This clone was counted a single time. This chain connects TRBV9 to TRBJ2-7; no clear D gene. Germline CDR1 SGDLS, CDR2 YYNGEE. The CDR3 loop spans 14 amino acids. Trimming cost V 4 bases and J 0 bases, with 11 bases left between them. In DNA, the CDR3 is TGTGCCAGCAGCCCAAACTCAAACTCCTACGAGCAGTACTTC. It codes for CASSPNSNSYEQYF.

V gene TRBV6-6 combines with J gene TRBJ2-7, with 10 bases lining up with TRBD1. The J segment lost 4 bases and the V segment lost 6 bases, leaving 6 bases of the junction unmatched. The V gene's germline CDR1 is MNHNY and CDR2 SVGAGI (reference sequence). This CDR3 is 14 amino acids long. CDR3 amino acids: CASRTGTGVYEQYF. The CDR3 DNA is TGTGCCAGCAGAACCGGGACAGGGGTGTACGAGCAGTACTTC.

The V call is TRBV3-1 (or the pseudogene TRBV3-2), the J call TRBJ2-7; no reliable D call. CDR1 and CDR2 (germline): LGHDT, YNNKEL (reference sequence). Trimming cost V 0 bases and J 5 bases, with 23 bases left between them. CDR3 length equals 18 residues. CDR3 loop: CASSQDIPLRFITNEQYF. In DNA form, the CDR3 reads TGTGCCAGCAGCCAAGATATCCCGCTCAGATTTATAACAAACGAGCAGTACTTC.

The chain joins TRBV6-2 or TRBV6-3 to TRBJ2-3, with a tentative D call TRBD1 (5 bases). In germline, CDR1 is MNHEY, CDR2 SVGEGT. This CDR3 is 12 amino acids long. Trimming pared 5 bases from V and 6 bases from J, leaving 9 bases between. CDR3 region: CASSDRLDTQYF. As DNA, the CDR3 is TGTGCCAGCAGTGACAGACTTGATACGCAGTATTTT.

The CDR3 spells CASSLQGVGEQYF. The CDR3 region has the DNA TGTGCCAGCAGTCTACAGGGGGTAGGCGAGCAGTACTTC. The rearrangement links TRBV12-3 or TRBV12-4 to TRBJ2-7, with 8 positions matching TRBD1. The CDR3 is 13 residues long. Trimming cost V 5 bases and J 6 bases; bases outside gene matches: 6.

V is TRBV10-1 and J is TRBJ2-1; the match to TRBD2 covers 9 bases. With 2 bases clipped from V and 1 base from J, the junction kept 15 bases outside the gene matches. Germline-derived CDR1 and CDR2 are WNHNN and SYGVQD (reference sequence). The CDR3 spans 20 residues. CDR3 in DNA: TGCGCCAGCAGTGAGAGGATTAGCGGGGGTCCCCTGGCTTCCTACAATGAGCAGTTCTTC. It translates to CASSERISGGPLASYNEQFF.

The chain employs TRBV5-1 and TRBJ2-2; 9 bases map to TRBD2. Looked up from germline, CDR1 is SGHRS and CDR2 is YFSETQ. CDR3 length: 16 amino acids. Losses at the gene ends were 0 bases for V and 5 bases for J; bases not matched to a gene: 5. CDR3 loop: CASSLGAGGGTGELFF. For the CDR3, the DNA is TGCGCCAGCAGCTTGGGAGCGGGAGGAGGGACCGGGGAGCTGTTTTTT.

As DNA, the CDR3 is TGTGCCAGCAGCTTAGGACTACGGAGGACAGATACGCAGTATTTT. Translation gives CASSLGLRRTDTQYF. The chain is built from TRBV7-2 and TRBJ2-3, with TRBD2 as a possible D gene (5 bases). The CDR3 runs 15 residues. Trimming removed 1 base from V and 3 bases from J, with 11 bases in between. Germline CDR1 SGHTA, CDR2 FQGNSA. Drawing the rest from reference TRBV7-2 and TRBJ2-3, the complete variable domain is GAGVSQSPSNKVTEKGKDVELRCDPISGHTALYWYRQSLGQGLEFLIYFQGNSAPDKSGLPSDRFSAERTGGSVSTLTIQRTQQEDSAVYLCASSLGLRRTDTQYFGPGTRLTVL.

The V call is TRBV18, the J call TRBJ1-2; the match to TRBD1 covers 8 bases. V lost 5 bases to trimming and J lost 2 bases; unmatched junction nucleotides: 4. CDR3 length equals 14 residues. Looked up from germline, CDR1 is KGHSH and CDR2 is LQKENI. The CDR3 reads CASSADRVNYGYTF. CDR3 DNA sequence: TGTGCCAGCTCAGCGGACAGGGTGAACTATGGCTACACCTTC.

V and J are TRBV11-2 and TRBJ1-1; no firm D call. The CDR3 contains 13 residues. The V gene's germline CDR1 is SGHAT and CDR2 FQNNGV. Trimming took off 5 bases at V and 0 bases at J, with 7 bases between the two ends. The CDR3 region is CASSPSMNTEAFF. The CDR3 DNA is TGTGCCAGCAGCCCAAGCATGAACACTGAAGCTTTCTTT.